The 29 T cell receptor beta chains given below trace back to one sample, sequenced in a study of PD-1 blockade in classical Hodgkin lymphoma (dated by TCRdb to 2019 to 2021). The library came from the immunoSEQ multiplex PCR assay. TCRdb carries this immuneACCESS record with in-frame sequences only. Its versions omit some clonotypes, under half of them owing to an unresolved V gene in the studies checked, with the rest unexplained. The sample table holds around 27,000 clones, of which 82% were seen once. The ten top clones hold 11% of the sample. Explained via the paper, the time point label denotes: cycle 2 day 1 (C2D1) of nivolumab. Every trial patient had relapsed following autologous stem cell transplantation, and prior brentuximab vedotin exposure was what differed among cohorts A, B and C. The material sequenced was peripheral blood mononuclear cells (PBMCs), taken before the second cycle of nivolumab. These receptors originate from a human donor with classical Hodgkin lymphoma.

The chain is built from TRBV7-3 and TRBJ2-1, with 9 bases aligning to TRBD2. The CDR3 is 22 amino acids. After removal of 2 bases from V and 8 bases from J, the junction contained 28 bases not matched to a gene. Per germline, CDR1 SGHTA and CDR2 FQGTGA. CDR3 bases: TGTGCCAGCAGCTTATTGGGGACTGGGCTAGCGGGACTAAATCATCCTGACGATGAGCAGTTCTTC. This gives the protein CASSLLGTGLAGLNHPDDEQFF.

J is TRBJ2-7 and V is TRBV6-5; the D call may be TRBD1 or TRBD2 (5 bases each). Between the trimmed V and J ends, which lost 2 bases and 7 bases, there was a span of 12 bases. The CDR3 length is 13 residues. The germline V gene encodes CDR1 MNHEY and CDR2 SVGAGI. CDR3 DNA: TGTGCCAGCAGTTACGGCGTGAGGGGTGAGCAGTACTTC. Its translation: CASSYGVRGEQYF.

The CDR3 DNA sequence: TGTGCCAGCAGCTCGGCAGGACGTTTGGGCGGGGAGCTGTTTTTT. Its translation: CASSSAGRLGGELFF. J is TRBJ2-2 and V is TRBV11-3; D not certain. With 4 bases removed from V and 7 bases from J, the gap between germline ends came to 16 bases. The CDR3 has 15 residues. Germline CDR1 is SGHNT and CDR2 is YENEEA. The full variable domain, in which reference TRBV11-3 and TRBJ2-2 provide the parts outside the CDR3, is EAGVVQSPRYKIIEKKQPVAFWCNPISGHNTLYWYLQNLGQGPELLIRYENEEAVDDSQLPKDRFSAERLKGVDSTLKIQPAELGDSAVYLCASSSAGRLGGELFFGEGSRLTVL.

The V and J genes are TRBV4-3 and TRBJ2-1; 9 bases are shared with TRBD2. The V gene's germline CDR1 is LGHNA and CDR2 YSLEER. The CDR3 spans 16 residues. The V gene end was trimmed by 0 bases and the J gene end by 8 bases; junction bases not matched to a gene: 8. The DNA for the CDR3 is TGCGCCAGCAGCCAAGATGGCGGGGGGGCCCGTGATGAGCAGTTCTTC. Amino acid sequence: CASSQDGGGARDEQFF.

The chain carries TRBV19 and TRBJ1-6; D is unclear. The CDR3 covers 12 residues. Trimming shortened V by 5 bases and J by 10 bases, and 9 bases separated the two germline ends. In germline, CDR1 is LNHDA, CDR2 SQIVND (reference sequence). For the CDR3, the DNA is TGTGCCAGTAGTGCTTCGGTATCACCCCTCCACTTT. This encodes CASSASVSPLHF.

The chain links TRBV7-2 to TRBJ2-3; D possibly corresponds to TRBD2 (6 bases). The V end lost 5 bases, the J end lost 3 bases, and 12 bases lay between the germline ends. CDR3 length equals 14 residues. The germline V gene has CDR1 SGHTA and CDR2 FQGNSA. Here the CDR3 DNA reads TGTGCCAGCAGCCGTACTAGCCGGACAGATACGCAGTATTTT. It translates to CASSRTSRTDTQYF.

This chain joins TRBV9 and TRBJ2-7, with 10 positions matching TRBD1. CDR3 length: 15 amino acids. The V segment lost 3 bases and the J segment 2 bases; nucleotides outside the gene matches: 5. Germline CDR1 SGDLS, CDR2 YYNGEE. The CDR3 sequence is CASSAGGQGTYEQYF. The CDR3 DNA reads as TGTGCCAGCAGCGCCGGGGGACAGGGGACCTACGAGCAGTACTTC.

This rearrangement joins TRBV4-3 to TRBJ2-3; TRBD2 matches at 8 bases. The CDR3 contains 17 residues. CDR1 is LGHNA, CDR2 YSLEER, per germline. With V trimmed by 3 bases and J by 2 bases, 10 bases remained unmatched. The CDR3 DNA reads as TGCGCCAGCAGCCATGCCTTTCAGCGGGGGAACACAGATACGCAGTATTTT. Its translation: CASSHAFQRGNTDTQYF.

For the CDR3, the DNA is TGCGCCAGCAGCCAAGATTCCCCTCTCGGGTCCGCAGATACGCAGTATTTT. Translating it yields CASSQDSPLGSADTQYF. This chain connects TRBV4-1 to TRBJ2-3; no firm D call. This CDR3 is built from 17 residues. Germline V gene lookup returns CDR1 MGHRA and CDR2 YSYEKL. The V and J ends lost 0 bases and 4 bases respectively, with 17 bases between them.

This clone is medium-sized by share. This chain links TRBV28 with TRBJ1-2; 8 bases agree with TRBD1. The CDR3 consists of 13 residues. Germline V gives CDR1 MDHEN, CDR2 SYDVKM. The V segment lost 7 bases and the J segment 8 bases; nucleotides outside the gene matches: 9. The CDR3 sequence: CASIPQGAEGYTF. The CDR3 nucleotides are TGTGCCAGCATCCCTCAGGGGGCTGAGGGCTACACCTTC.

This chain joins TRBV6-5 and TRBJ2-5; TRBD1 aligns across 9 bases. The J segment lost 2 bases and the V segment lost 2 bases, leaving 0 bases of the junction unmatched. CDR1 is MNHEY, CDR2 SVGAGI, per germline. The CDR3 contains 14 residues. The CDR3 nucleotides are TGTGCCAGCAGTTACGGACAGGGGCAAGAGACCCAGTACTTC. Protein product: CASSYGQGQETQYF.

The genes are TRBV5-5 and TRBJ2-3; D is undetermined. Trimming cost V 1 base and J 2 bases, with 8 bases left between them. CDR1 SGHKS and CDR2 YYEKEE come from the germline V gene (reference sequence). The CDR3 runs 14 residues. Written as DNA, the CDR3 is TGTGCCAGCAGCTTGAGGCAACTCACAGATACGCAGTATTTT. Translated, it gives CASSLRQLTDTQYF.

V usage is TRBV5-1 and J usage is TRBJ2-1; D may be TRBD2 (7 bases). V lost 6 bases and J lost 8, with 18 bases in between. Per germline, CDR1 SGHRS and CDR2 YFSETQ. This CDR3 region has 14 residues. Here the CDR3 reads CASMGPGGRDEQFF. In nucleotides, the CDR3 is TGCGCCAGCATGGGACCGGGGGGCAGGGATGAGCAGTTCTTC.

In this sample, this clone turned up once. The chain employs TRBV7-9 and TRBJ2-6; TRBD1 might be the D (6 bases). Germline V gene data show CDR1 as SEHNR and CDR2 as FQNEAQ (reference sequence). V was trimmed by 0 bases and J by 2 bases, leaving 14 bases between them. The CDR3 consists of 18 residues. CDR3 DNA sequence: TGTGCCAGCAGCTTAGCGTTGTTACCAGGGGCTGGGGCCAACGTCCTGACTTTC. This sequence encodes CASSLALLPGAGANVLTF.

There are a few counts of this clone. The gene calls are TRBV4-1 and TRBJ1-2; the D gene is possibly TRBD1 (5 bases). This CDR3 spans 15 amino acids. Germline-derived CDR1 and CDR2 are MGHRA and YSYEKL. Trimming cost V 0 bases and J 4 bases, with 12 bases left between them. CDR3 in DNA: TGCGCCAGCAGCCAAGATTTCCCGACAGCCTATGGCTACACCTTC. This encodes CASSQDFPTAYGYTF.

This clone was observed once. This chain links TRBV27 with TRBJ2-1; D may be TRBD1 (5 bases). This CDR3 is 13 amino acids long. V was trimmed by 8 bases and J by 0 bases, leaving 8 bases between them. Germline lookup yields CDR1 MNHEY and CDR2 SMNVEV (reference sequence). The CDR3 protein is CASQQGSYNEQFF. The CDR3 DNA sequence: TGTGCCAGCCAGCAGGGCTCCTACAATGAGCAGTTCTTC.

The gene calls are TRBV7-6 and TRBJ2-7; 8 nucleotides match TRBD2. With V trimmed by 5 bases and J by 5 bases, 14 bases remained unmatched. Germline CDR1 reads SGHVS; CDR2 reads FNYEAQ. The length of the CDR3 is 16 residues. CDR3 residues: CASSPASGPPGHEQYF. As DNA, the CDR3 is TGTGCCAGCAGCCCCGCTAGCGGGCCCCCCGGCCACGAGCAGTACTTC.

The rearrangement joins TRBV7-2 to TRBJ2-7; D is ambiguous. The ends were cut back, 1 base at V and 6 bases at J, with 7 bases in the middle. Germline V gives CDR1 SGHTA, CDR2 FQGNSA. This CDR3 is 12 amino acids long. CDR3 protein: CASSLVPGEQYF. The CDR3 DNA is TGTGCCAGCAGCTTAGTCCCTGGCGAGCAGTACTTC.

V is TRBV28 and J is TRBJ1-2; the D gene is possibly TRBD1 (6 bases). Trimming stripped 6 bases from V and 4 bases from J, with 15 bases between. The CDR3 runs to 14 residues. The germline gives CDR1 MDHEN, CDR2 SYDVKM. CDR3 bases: TGTGCCAGCAGACCTAACAGGGTTGGCTATGGCTACACCTTC. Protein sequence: CASRPNRVGYGYTF.

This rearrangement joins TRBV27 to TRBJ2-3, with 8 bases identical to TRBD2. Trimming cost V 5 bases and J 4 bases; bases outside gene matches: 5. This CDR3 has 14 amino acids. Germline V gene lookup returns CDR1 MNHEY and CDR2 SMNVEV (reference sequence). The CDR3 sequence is CASSAAGGSDTQYF. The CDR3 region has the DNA TGTGCCAGCAGTGCGGCGGGGGGCTCAGATACGCAGTATTTT.

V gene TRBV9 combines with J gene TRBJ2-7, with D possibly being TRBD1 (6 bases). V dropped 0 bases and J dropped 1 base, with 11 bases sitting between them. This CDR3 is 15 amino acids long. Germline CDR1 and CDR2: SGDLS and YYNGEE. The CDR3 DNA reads TGTGCCAGCAGCGTAGAAGGGACACCTTCCTACGAGCAGTACTTC. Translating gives CASSVEGTPSYEQYF. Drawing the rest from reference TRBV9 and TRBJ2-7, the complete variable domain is DSGVTQTPKHLITATGQRVTLRCSPRSGDLSVYWYQQSLDQGLQFLIQYYNGEERAKGNILERFSAQQFPDLHSELNLSSLELGDSALYFCASSVEGTPSYEQYFGPGTRLTVT.

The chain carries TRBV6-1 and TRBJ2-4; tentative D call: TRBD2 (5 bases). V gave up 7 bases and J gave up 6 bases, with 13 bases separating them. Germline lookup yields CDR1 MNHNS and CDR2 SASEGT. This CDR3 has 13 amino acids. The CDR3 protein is CASTLEGRNIQYF. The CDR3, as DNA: TGTGCCAGCACTCTTGAGGGTAGAAACATTCAGTACTTC.

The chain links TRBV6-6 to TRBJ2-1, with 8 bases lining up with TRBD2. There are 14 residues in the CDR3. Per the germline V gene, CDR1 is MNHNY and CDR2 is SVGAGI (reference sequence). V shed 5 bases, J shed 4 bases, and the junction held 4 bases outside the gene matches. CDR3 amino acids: CASSGTSLYNEQFF. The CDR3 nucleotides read TGTGCCAGCAGTGGGACTAGTTTATACAATGAGCAGTTCTTC.

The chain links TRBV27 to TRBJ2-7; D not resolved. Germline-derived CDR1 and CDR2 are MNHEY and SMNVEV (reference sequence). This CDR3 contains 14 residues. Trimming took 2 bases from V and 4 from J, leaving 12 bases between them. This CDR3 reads CASSLAGLSYEQYF. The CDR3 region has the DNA TGTGCCAGCAGTTTAGCCGGATTATCTTACGAGCAGTACTTC.

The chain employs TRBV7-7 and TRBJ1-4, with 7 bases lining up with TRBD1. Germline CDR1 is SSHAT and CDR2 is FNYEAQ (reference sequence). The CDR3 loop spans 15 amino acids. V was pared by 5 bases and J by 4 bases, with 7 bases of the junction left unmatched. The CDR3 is CASSARQGLNEKLFF. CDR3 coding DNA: TGTGCCAGCAGCGCGAGACAGGGCCTTAATGAAAAACTGTTTTTT.

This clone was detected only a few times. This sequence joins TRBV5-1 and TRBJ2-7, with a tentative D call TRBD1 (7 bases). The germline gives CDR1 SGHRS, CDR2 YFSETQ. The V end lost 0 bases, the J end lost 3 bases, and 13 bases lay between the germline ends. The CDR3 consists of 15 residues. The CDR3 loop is CASSLAAGQLYEQYF. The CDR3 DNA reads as TGCGCCAGCAGCTTGGCCGCGGGACAGCTCTACGAGCAGTACTTC.

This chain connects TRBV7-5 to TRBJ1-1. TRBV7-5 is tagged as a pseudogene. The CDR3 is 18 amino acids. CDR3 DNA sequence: TGTGCCAGAAGCTTAGCCTGGAGTGAGGCGGGGCCCAACACTGAAGCTTTCTTT. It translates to CARSLAWSEAGPNTEAFF.

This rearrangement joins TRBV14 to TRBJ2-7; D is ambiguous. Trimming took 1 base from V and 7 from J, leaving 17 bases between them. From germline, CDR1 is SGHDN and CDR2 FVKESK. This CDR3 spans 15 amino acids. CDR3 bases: TGTGCCAGCAGCCAAGTGCCCCATGGGCCCCTTGAGCAGTACTTC. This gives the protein CASSQVPHGPLEQYF.

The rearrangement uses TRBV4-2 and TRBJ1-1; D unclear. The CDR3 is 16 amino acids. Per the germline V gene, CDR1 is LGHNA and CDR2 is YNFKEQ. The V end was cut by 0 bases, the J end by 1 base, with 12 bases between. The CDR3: CASSQEPLDRNTEAFF. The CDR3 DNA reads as TGTGCCAGCAGCCAAGAACCTTTAGATAGGAACACTGAAGCTTTCTTT.